This T cell receptor (beta chain) was obtained from a study of radiotherapy plus CTLA-4 blockade in lung cancer. Study-wide points: Interferon-beta and early blood T cell clone dynamics reportedly predicted response best. Tumor-derived TCR clones expanded in blood after radiotherapy plus ipilimumab.

With respect to this clone: Its antigen is still unknown.

Chemo-refractory metastatic non-small-cell lung cancer patients received focal radiation with ipilimumab CTLA-4 blockade. This table comes from immunoSEQ multiplex PCR, and its TCRdb copy is limited to in-frame clones, with some not included. The sample includes 90,000 to 100,000 clones, roughly 80% of them seen just once. V gave up 5 bases and J gave up 2 bases, with 15 bases separating them. The length of the CDR3 is 15 residues. Per germline, CDR1 SGHTA and CDR2 FQGTGA. Material: peripheral blood, obtained from a patient treated with radiotherapy plus ipilimumab. The TCR sequence derives from a human donor with non-small cell lung cancer that progressed on radiotherapy plus ipilimumab. The chain is built from TRBV7-3 and TRBJ2-5, with D hard to call. This CDR3 is CASSLRSLPQETQYF. The CDR3 bases are TGTGCCAGCAGCCTTCGATCACTACCTCAAGAGACCCAGTACTTC. Filled out from reference TRBV7-3 and TRBJ2-5, the complete variable domain reads GAGVSQTPSNKVTEKGKYVELRCDPISGHTALYWYRQSLGQGPEFLIYFQGTGAADDSGLPNDRFFAVRPEGSVSTLKIQRTERGDSAVYLCASSLRSLPQETQYFGPGTRLLVL.